This T cell receptor beta chain appears in the sequencing data of a study of shared clonotypes between healthy human individuals. Trimming took off 0 bases at V and 3 bases at J, with 13 bases between the two ends. This CDR3 is 15 amino acids long. Germline values: CDR1 GTSNPN, CDR2 SVGIG (reference sequence). It was roughly 200 ng DNA, 25,000 to 35,000 T cell genomes, that sorted-subset replicate PCRs used. TCRdb keeps only in-frame clones here, not all; method: immunoSEQ multiplex PCR. The data contain approximately 2.5 million clones, approximately 94% of them seen just once; the ten biggest clones take up roughly 0.14%. In regard to this clone: Other DNA sequences within the sample encode an identical CDR3.

This sequence was found in a man aged 18 to 35 in good health. Sequences were obtained from naive CD4+ T cells sorted from blood. Indicated subset: CD45RA+ positively selected. The rearrangement joins TRBV30 to TRBJ2-3, with D maybe TRBD1 (6 bases). This CDR3 is CAWSVGRGGTDTQYF. DNA of the CDR3: TGTGCCTGGAGTGTTGGCAGGGGTGGTACAGATACGCAGTATTTT.